A selection of T cell receptor beta chains follows, all from one sample in a study of cytomegalovirus exposure and HLA in healthy donors. Sequencing was performed with immunoSEQ multiplex PCR; in TCRdb, only in-frame clones are kept and a portion is missing. This sample carries over 75,000 clones, about 89% of them seen once, and the ten largest clones take approximately 10%. Sequencing was performed on PBMCs. These receptors were obtained from a man between 25 and 39 years old in good health and CMV-seropositive. The CDR3 runs from the conserved cysteine through the conserved F or W. The D gene is left open where the match is weak. Part of the rows lack a size; the others show once, few, many or a class for expanded clones.

J gene | V gene | clone size | D gene | CDR3 DNA | CDR3 protein
TRBJ2-5 | TRBV2 | - | - | TGTGCCAGCGGGACAACGGCCCAAGAGACCCAGTACTTC | CASGTTAQETQYF
TRBJ2-3 | TRBV18 | - | TRBD2 | TGTGCCAGCTCACCGACCACTAGCGGGAGCGCAGATACGCAGTATTTT | CASSPTTSGSADTQYF
TRBJ2-1 | TRBV5-8 | - | - | TGTGCCAGCAGCTTGGGCAGCGGGTCCTACAATGAGCAGTTCTTC | CASSLGSGSYNEQFF
TRBJ2-1 | TRBV25-1 | few | - | TGTGCCAGCAGTAGCGTTGGTAGTGTCAATGAGCAGTTCTTC | CASSSVGSVNEQFF
TRBJ2-7 | TRBV5-1 | - | - | TGCGCCAGCAGCTTGAGTGGCAGCCAGGGCGAGCAGTACTTC | CASSLSGSQGEQYF
TRBJ2-2 | TRBV27 | - | TRBD1 | TGTGCCAGCAGTTCTCCGGGACAGGGGGCAGGGACCGGGGAGCTGTTTTTT | CASSSPGQGAGTGELFF
TRBJ2-2 | TRBV2 | - | - | TGTGCCAGCATACGCGGGAACACCGGGGAGCTGTTTTTT | CASIRGNTGELFF
TRBJ1-2 | TRBV11-2 | - | - | TGTGCCAGCAGCTCAATTAGGGGTGCGCCCTATAACTATGGCTACACCTTC | CASSSIRGAPYNYGYTF
TRBJ1-1 | TRBV7-9 | - | - | TGTGCCAGCAGCTGGGCGAACACTGAAGCTTTCTTT | CASSWANTEAFF
TRBJ1-1 | TRBV5-1 | - | - | TGCGCCAGCAGCTTGGTCTGGAACACTGAAGCTTTCTTT | CASSLVWNTEAFF
TRBJ2-7 | TRBV4-2 | once | TRBD1 | TGTGCCAGCAGCCCGAGGCTCCCAGGGGGAACCTACGAGCAGTACTTC | CASSPRLPGGTYEQYF
TRBJ2-5 | TRBV5-6 | - | - | TGTGCCAGCAGCTGGCGGGACAGCCAAGAGACCCAGTACTTC | CASSWRDSQETQYF
TRBJ2-2 | TRBV7-9 | once | TRBD1 | TGTGCCAGCAGCAACACAGGGGGCGGGGGGCTGTTTTTT | CASSNTGGGGLFF
TRBJ2-7 | TRBV7-9 | once | TRBD1 | TGTGCCAGCAGCTCGTGGACAGGGCCCTACGAGCAGTACTTC | CASSSWTGPYEQYF
TRBJ1-1 | TRBV28 | few | - | TGTGCCAGCAGTTTACCCCCCAGGACTGAAGCTTTCTTT | CASSLPPRTEAFF
TRBJ2-5 | TRBV6-6 | - | TRBD2 | TGTGCCAGCAGTTACGGACCGGGACTAGGCGATAGGACCCAGTACTTC | CASSYGPGLGDRTQYF
TRBJ1-1 | TRBV9 | - | - | TGTGCCAGCAGCGTAATGGGGACTCTGAACACTGAAGCTTTCTTT | CASSVMGTLNTEAFF
TRBJ2-5 | TRBV4-1 | - | TRBD2 | TGCGCCAGCAGCCAAGGATGGACTAGCGGGAGGATCCAAGAGACCCAGTACTTC | CASSQGWTSGRIQETQYF
TRBJ2-2 | TRBV7-9 | - | - | TGTGCCAGCAGCTCAGTCGGGGAGCTGTTTTTT | CASSSVGELFF
TRBJ2-7 | TRBV5-1 | - | - | TGCGCCAGCAGCTTGGCCACAACAGCCGAGCAGTACTTC | CASSLATTAEQYF
TRBJ1-2 | TRBV4-1 | - | TRBD1 | TGCGCCAGCAGCCCGGGACAGGGGGATGGCTACACCTTC | CASSPGQGDGYTF
TRBJ2-7 | TRBV7-8 | - | TRBD1 | TGTGCCAGCAGCTCACGGACAGGGTTCTCCTACGAGCAGTACTTC | CASSSRTGFSYEQYF
TRBJ2-2 | TRBV27 | - | - | TGTGCCAGCAGTTTATCTAGGGGCACCGGGGAGCTGTTTTTT | CASSLSRGTGELFF
TRBJ2-7 | TRBV28 | - | - | TGTGCCAGCAGTTTCGGGGGAAACTGGTACGAGCAGTACTTC | CASSFGGNWYEQYF
TRBJ1-2 | TRBV18 | - | - | TGTGCCAGCTCACCAGTCGACAGCTATGGCTACACCTTC | CASSPVDSYGYTF
TRBJ2-7 | TRBV9 | - | TRBD2 | TGTGCCAGCAGCGTAGAGGGCACTAGCGGTGGCTACGAGCAGTACTTC | CASSVEGTSGGYEQYF
TRBJ2-5 | TRBV7-8 | - | - | TGTGCCAGCAGCTTACGATTAGGTTTAGCGGACCAAGAGACCCAGTACTTC | CASSLRLGLADQETQYF
TRBJ1-1 | TRBV7-3 | - | - | TGTGCCAGCAGCATAGCCCAGGGTACTGAAGCTTTCTTT | CASSIAQGTEAFF
TRBJ1-1 | TRBV21-1 | - | - | TGTGCCAGCAGCAAAGCGAGACGGGACAGAGAGGAGGGAGCTTTCTTT | CASSKARRDREEGAFF
TRBJ2-7 | TRBV28 | once | - | TGTGCCAGCAGTACGGACAGCTACGAGCAGTACTTC | CASSTDSYEQYF
TRBJ2-7 | TRBV2 | - | TRBD2 | TGTGCCAGCAAGGGAACAGCGGGAGGGCCGGGTCTCGAGCAGTACTTC | CASKGTAGGPGLEQYF
TRBJ1-4 | TRBV10-3 | - | - | TGTGCCATCAGTGAGGGACAAAATGAAAAACTGTTTTTT | CAISEGQNEKLFF
TRBJ2-5 | TRBV5-8 | - | TRBD2 | TGTGCCAGCAGCCCGGGGAGCGGGAGGGCGGGGCAAGAGACCCAGTACTTC | CASSPGSGRAGQETQYF
TRBJ2-1 | TRBV10-1 | - | - | TGCGCCAGCAGTGATAGGGGTAAGGTGAATGAGCAGTTCTTC | CASSDRGKVNEQFF
TRBJ2-5 | TRBV27 | - | TRBD2 | TGTGCCAGCAGTTGGGGGGCTAGCGGGCTAAGTCAAGAGACCCAGTACTTC | CASSWGASGLSQETQYF
TRBJ1-2 | TRBV6-5 | - | - | TGTGCCAGCAGTCCACCGGGAGGACAAAGTGTTGGCTACACCTTC | CASSPPGGQSVGYTF
TRBJ2-7 | TRBV2 | - | TRBD1 | TGTGCCAGCAAAACCGGGACAGACTACGAGCAGTACTTC | CASKTGTDYEQYF
TRBJ1-1 | TRBV11-2 | - | TRBD1 | TGTGCCAGCAGCCTCACCGCAGGGGGTACTGTTGTGATAGGAGCTTTCTTT | CASSLTAGGTVVIGAFF
TRBJ2-2 | TRBV7-6 | - | TRBD1 | TGTGCCAGCACCACCGGGACAGGGAACACCGGGGAGCTGTTTTTT | CASTTGTGNTGELFF
TRBJ1-3 | TRBV5-1 | - | TRBD1 | TGCGCCAGCAGCTTGGAGACAGGGACTTCTGGAAACACCATATATTTT | CASSLETGTSGNTIYF